One TCR beta chain is described in this entry. No antigen is known for it. TCRdb keeps only in-frame clones here, not all; method: immunoSEQ multiplex PCR. The sample comprises 86,000 or so clones, 85% to 95% of which are singletons, and approximately 5.6% rests with the top ten. Germline V gives CDR1 MNHNS, CDR2 SASEGT. The CDR3 consists of 15 residues. V was shortened by 4 bases and J by 10 bases, with 22 bases between the two germline ends. The data originate from a study of graft-versus-host responses after intestinal transplantation. Regarding the study as a whole: Peak circulating GvH clone levels were associated with early post-transplant HvG declines.

The clonotype originates from a human donor who received an intestinal transplant. The specimen was unstimulated CD8+ T cells sorted from spleen or lymph node cells, collected before intestinal transplant. The rearrangement uses TRBV6-1 and TRBJ2-5; tentatively, D is TRBD1 or TRBD2 (5 bases each). DNA for the CDR3: TGTGCCAGCAGTGTAACAAACATGGGGGTATTGGTCCAGTACTTC. Its translation: CASSVTNMGVLVQYF.